This TCR beta chain was captured by sequencing in a study of OX40 agonist ivuxolimab in advanced cancers. Study background: The patients got ivuxolimab, which is an agonistic anti-OX40 (CD134) antibody. Cohort: 75% to 90% men, mean age 60, aged roughly 20 to 79. There were three patients with partial responses, one having hepatocellular carcinoma and two cutaneous melanoma. Overall study findings and caveats: Some patients who did not respond also had low normalized T-cell clonal expansion.

TCRdb's copy holds only in-frame clones and misses some; the assay was immunoSEQ multiplex PCR. The sample lists some 48,000 clones, under 90% occurring once. This CDR3 spans 14 amino acids. V was shortened by 4 bases and J by 13 bases, with 20 bases between the two germline ends. The germline gives CDR1 MNHNS, CDR2 SASEGT. About this clone itself: Its cognate antigen is unknown.

The TCR originated in an adult with an advanced solid tumor such as melanoma, head and neck, liver or kidney cancer. Sample: CD4+ or CD8+ T cells sorted from blood, taken in a trial of the OX40 agonist ivuxolimab. This chain uses TRBV6-1 with TRBJ2-1; no definite D call. The CDR3 region has the DNA TGTGCCAGCAGTGCATTTAACCGGGCCGAGAACCAGTTCTTC. Its protein is CASSAFNRAENQFF.